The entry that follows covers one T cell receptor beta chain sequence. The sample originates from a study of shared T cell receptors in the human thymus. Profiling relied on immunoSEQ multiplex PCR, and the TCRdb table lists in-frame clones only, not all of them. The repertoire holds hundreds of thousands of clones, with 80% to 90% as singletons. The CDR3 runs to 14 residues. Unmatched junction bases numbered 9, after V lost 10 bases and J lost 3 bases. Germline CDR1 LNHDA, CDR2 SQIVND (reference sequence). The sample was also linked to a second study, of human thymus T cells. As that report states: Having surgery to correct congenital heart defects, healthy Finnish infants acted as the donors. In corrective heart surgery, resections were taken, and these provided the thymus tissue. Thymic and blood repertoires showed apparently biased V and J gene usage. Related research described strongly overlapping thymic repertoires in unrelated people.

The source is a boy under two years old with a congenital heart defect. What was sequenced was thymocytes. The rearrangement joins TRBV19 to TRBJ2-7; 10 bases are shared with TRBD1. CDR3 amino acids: CATRRGTGDYEQYF. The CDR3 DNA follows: TGTGCCACGAGGAGAGGGACAGGGGACTACGAGCAGTACTTC.